Each of the 23 T cell receptor beta chains below was sequenced from the same sample in a study of blood T cell repertoires in COVID-19. Libraries were prepared by immunoSEQ multiplex PCR; TCRdb keeps only in-frame clonotypes and omits some of them. The table lists approximately 100,000 clones, roughly 90% of them singletons. What was sequenced was peripheral blood. Receptors originate from a human donor with COVID-19, enrolled during active disease. The donor label of this sample is uncertain.

V and J are TRBV9 and TRBJ2-1; D might be TRBD2 (6 bases). The germline gives CDR1 SGDLS, CDR2 YYNGEE. This CDR3 is built from 15 residues. V lost 3 bases, J lost 3 bases, and 13 bases lay in between. CDR3 DNA sequence: TGTGCCAGCAGCGCTGAACTAGCTTTCTACAATGAGCAGTTCTTC. Its protein is CASSAELAFYNEQFF. The variable domain in full, with the rest retrieved from reference TRBV9 and TRBJ2-1, is DSGVTQTPKHLITATGQRVTLRCSPRSGDLSVYWYQQSLDQGLQFLIQYYNGEERAKGNILERFSAQQFPDLHSELNLSSLELGDSALYFCASSAELAFYNEQFFGPGTRLTVL.

V and J are TRBV2 and TRBJ1-5; D is ambiguous. The V and J ends lost 10 bases and 0 bases respectively, with 13 bases between them. This CDR3 has 14 amino acids. The germline gives CDR1 SNHLY, CDR2 FYNNEI. In nucleotides, the CDR3 is TGTGCCAAAGGAGACGGCAGTAGCAATCAGCCCCAGCATTTT. It translates to CAKGDGSSNQPQHF.

The J gene is TRBJ2-5, the V gene TRBV27; 11 positions match TRBD2. In germline, CDR1 is MNHEY, CDR2 SMNVEV (reference sequence). Trimming took 6 bases from V and 3 from J; bases not matched to a gene: 3. CDR3 size: 14 residues. CDR3 bases: TGTGCCAGCAGGACACTAGCGGGAGAAGAGACCCAGTACTTC. Amino acid sequence: CASRTLAGEETQYF.

This chain connects TRBV3-1 (or the pseudogene TRBV3-2) to TRBJ2-5; 10 bases align to TRBD1. The CDR3 extends over 17 amino acids. Germline values: CDR1 LGHDT, CDR2 YNNKEL (reference sequence). The J segment lost 0 bases and the V segment lost 4 bases, leaving 8 bases of the junction unmatched. Here the CDR3 DNA reads TGTGCCAGCAGCCGGGCTGTGGGACAGGGGCACCAAGAGACCCAGTACTTC. Protein sequence: CASSRAVGQGHQETQYF.

The chain uses TRBV7-3 and TRBJ2-7; D perhaps matches TRBD2 (5 bases). Trimming removed 5 bases at V and 6 bases at J, with 14 bases between. From germline, CDR1 is SGHTA and CDR2 FQGTGA. This CDR3 comprises 13 residues. The CDR3 loop reads CASSPGKGLEQYF. Written as DNA, the CDR3 is TGTGCCAGCAGCCCCGGGAAAGGCCTCGAGCAGTACTTC.

V usage is TRBV3-1 (or the pseudogene TRBV3-2) and J usage is TRBJ1-5, with a tentative D call TRBD1 (5 bases). The germline CDR1 and CDR2 sequences are LGHDT and YNNKEL (reference sequence). The CDR3 contains 14 residues. Trimming removed 2 bases from V and 1 base from J, with 6 bases in between. CDR3 sequence (DNA): TGTGCCAGCAGCCAACAGGGAAGCAATCAGCCCCAGCATTTT. Amino acids: CASSQQGSNQPQHF.

This chain connects TRBV7-2 to TRBJ1-1; the D gene is possibly TRBD1 (5 bases). There are 13 residues in the CDR3. Trimming pared 7 bases from V and 1 base from J, leaving 10 bases between. Germline loops: CDR1 SGHTA, CDR2 FQGNSA. DNA of the CDR3: TGTGCCAGCAAGGAGGGGAGGAACACTGAAGCTTTCTTT. Amino acid sequence: CASKEGRNTEAFF.

The chain combines TRBV5-4 with TRBJ1-5; D is unclear. Germline V CDR1 and CDR2: SGHNT, YYREEE (reference sequence). The length of the CDR3 is 13 residues. Trimming stripped 4 bases from V and 0 bases from J, with 5 bases between. CDR3 sequence: CASSINSNQPQHF. CDR3 DNA: TGTGCCAGCAGCATTAATAGCAATCAGCCCCAGCATTTT.

The chain links TRBV7-9 to TRBJ1-4; maybe TRBD1 (6 bases). CDR3 length: 14 residues. Germline CDR1 and CDR2: SEHNR and FQNEAQ (reference sequence). The germline V and J ends were trimmed by 5 bases and 7 bases, with 14 bases remaining between them. The CDR3 protein is CASSPQGIGEKLFF. The CDR3 DNA reads TGTGCCAGCAGCCCACAGGGAATCGGTGAAAAACTGTTTTTT.

The gene calls are TRBV25-1 and TRBJ2-7; TRBD1 matches at 9 bases. V dropped 4 bases and J dropped 2; count of bases not matched to a gene: 3. The CDR3 runs 14 residues. Germline V gene lookup returns CDR1 MGHDK and CDR2 SYGVNS. This CDR3 reads CASSAGQGAYEQYF. CDR3 DNA: TGTGCCAGCAGTGCGGGACAGGGAGCCTACGAGCAGTACTTC.

The chain carries TRBV19 and TRBJ2-3, with 8 bases identical to TRBD2. After removal of 8 bases from V and 2 bases from J, the junction contained 3 bases not matched to a gene. The CDR3 is made up of 13 amino acids. CDR1 and CDR2 (germline): LNHDA, SQIVND (reference sequence). This CDR3 is CASGGGTTDTQYF. The CDR3 coding sequence is TGTGCCAGTGGCGGGGGGACCACAGATACGCAGTATTTT. Using reference TRBV19 and TRBJ2-3 for the parts outside the CDR3, the full variable domain is DGGITQSPKYLFRKEGQNVTLSCEQNLNHDAMYWYRQDPGQGLRLIYYSQIVNDFQKGDIAEGYSVSREKKESFPLTVTSAQKNPTAFYLCASGGGTTDTQYFGPGTRLTVL.

This chain uses TRBV12-3 or TRBV12-4 with TRBJ1-2, with D perhaps TRBD1 (5 bases). V was pared by 6 bases and J by 8 bases, with 16 bases between. CDR3 size: 13 residues. This chain's CDR3 is CASRVARQGGYTF. CDR3 bases: TGTGCCAGCAGGGTCGCCCGCCAGGGAGGCTACACCTTC.

This clone was counted a few times. V and J are TRBV9 and TRBJ2-5, with unresolved D. This CDR3 has 15 residues. CDR1 SGDLS and CDR2 YYNGEE come from the germline V gene. The germline V and J ends were trimmed by 0 bases and 0 bases, with 9 bases remaining between them. The CDR3 here is CASSVAPDNQETQYF. CDR3 bases: TGTGCCAGCAGCGTAGCCCCCGACAACCAAGAGACCCAGTACTTC.

The chain has TRBV7-3 and TRBJ2-7, with 8 bases matching TRBD1. The germline V gene has CDR1 SGHTA and CDR2 FQGTGA. V dropped 3 bases and J dropped 6; count of bases not matched to a gene: 4. This CDR3 comprises 13 residues. This chain's CDR3 is CASSLDRVGEQYF. In nucleotides, the CDR3 is TGTGCCAGCAGCTTGGACAGGGTAGGCGAGCAGTACTTC.

This chain links TRBV3-1 (or the pseudogene TRBV3-2) with TRBJ1-3; D uncertain. This CDR3 has 18 amino acids. Germline V gene sequence: CDR1 LGHDT, CDR2 YNNKEL (reference sequence). V lost 2 bases and J 3 bases, leaving 20 bases between the germline ends. CDR3 bases: TGTGCCAGCAGCCAATCGGGATTGGTCCCTTGGGGTGGAAACACCATATATTTT. Amino acids: CASSQSGLVPWGGNTIYF.

This chain uses TRBV7-9 with TRBJ1-3; 9 bases agree with TRBD1. CDR1 and CDR2 from the germline V gene are SEHNR and FQNEAQ (reference sequence). The CDR3 is 14 residues long. V lost 6 bases to trimming and J lost 4 bases; unmatched junction nucleotides: 4. The CDR3 protein is CASRGQGSGNTIYF. Written as DNA, the CDR3 is TGTGCCAGCAGGGGACAGGGATCCGGAAACACCATATATTTT.

DNA of the CDR3: TGTGCCAGCAGCTTATTCGATCCGACTCAATACGTTCAGCCCCAGCATTTT. Residues: CASSLFDPTQYVQPQHF. The chain recombines TRBV7-8 with TRBJ1-5; D ambiguous. The CDR3 extends over 17 amino acids. Germline V gives CDR1 SGHVS, CDR2 FQNEAQ. Trimming left V 2 bases short and J 6 bases short, with 20 bases between.

The chain carries TRBV19 and TRBJ1-1; D is unclear. V was trimmed by 4 bases and J by 0 bases, leaving 9 bases between them. Germline CDR1 LNHDA, CDR2 SQIVND (reference sequence). The CDR3 sequence is 14 residues long. CDR3 DNA: TGTGCCAGTAGTACACCGGGGATGAACACTGAAGCTTTCTTT. This sequence encodes CASSTPGMNTEAFF.

The chain links TRBV24-1 to TRBJ1-4, with D perhaps matching TRBD1 (5 bases). The CDR3 is made up of 19 amino acids. Germline CDR1 reads KGHDR; CDR2 reads SFDVKD. Trimming removed 2 bases at V and 3 bases at J, with 21 bases between. The CDR3 is CATSDSVPGEGRANEKLFF. The CDR3, as DNA: TGTGCCACCAGTGATTCTGTGCCGGGGGAGGGAAGGGCTAATGAAAAACTGTTTTTT.

The CDR3 protein is CASSIEVGGVGAKNIQYF. Here the CDR3 DNA reads TGTGCCAGTAGTATAGAGGTAGGGGGCGTTGGGGCCAAAAACATTCAGTACTTC. This chain links TRBV19 with TRBJ2-4, with TRBD1 matching 7 bases. Unmatched junction bases numbered 9, after V lost 0 bases and J lost 1 base. Germline V CDR1 and CDR2: LNHDA, SQIVND (reference sequence). CDR3 length: 18 residues.

The genes are TRBV7-3 and TRBJ2-7, with 13 bases that match TRBD2. V was clipped by 5 bases and J by 4 bases; unmatched bases: 2. Per germline, CDR1 SGHTA and CDR2 FQGTGA. CDR3 size: 14 residues. The CDR3 DNA follows: TGTGCCAGCAGCCTGACTAGCGGGAGGTACGAGCAGTACTTC. Amino acid sequence: CASSLTSGRYEQYF. Using reference TRBV7-3 and TRBJ2-7 for the parts outside the CDR3, the full variable domain is GAGVSQTPSNKVTEKGKYVELRCDPISGHTALYWYRQSLGQGPEFLIYFQGTGAADDSGLPNDRFFAVRPEGSVSTLKIQRTERGDSAVYLCASSLTSGRYEQYFGPGTRLTVT.

The J gene is TRBJ2-7, the V gene TRBV5-4, with D possibly being TRBD1 (5 bases). Deletions cut 3 bases from V and 1 base from J, with 11 bases between. The germline gives CDR1 SGHNT, CDR2 YYREEE (reference sequence). The CDR3 length is 14 residues. CDR3 DNA: TGTGCCAGCAGCTCCCGACAGAAGTCCTACGAGCAGTACTTC. Translation gives CASSSRQKSYEQYF.

The V call is TRBV15, the J call TRBJ1-2; D not resolved. This CDR3 has 12 residues. V lost 4 bases and J lost 5, with 8 bases in between. The germline CDR1 and CDR2 sequences are LNHNV and YYDKDF (reference sequence). The CDR3: CATSIADYGYTF. CDR3 in DNA: TGTGCCACCAGCATAGCTGATTATGGCTACACCTTC.